The rows below give T cell receptor beta chains drawn from one sample of a study of blood T cell repertoires in COVID-19. Profiled with immunoSEQ multiplex PCR; TCRdb holds only in-frame clones, not every one. Found here are 30,000 or so clones, about 65% of them singletons; the top ten hold about 17%. Specimen: peripheral blood. These receptors were obtained from a human donor in a cohort sampled during active COVID-19. Both conserved end residues are part of each CDR3. The D gene is left open where the match is weak. Where a row states a size, it is once, few, many or the class of an expanded clone; other rows omit it.

clone_size,cdr3_length,j_call,d_call,v_call,cdr3_aa,cdr3_nt
.,15,TRBJ2-1,TRBD2,TRBV2,CASIPGLAVFNEQFF,TGTGCCAGCATTCCGGGACTAGCGGTATTCAATGAGCAGTTCTTC
.,14,TRBJ2-1,TRBD1,TRBV2,CASNRDRDPNEQFF,TGTGCCAGTAACCGGGACAGGGATCCCAATGAGCAGTTCTTC
.,15,TRBJ2-3,TRBD1,TRBV15,CATSKQGASTDTQYF,TGTGCCACCAGCAAACAGGGGGCGAGCACAGATACGCAGTATTTT
few,14,TRBJ1-2,.,TRBV4-1,CASSQDRANYGYTF,TGCGCCAGCAGCCAAGACAGGGCTAACTATGGCTACACCTTC
.,15,TRBJ2-1,TRBD2,TRBV7-8,CASSLGGRLENEQFF,TGTGCCAGCAGCTTAGGCGGGAGGTTAGAAAATGAGCAGTTCTTC
.,15,TRBJ2-1,.,TRBV6-2/TRBV6-3,CASSYSFGGNNEQFF,TGTGCCAGCAGTTACTCATTTGGAGGGAACAATGAGCAGTTCTTC
.,20,TRBJ2-2,.,TRBV10-1,CASRTRGLAGKIKGAGELFF,TGCGCCAGCAGAACCAGGGGGCTAGCGGGGAAAATCAAGGGGGCCGGGGAGCTGTTTTTT
.,13,TRBJ2-3,.,TRBV7-3,CASSEATVNTQYF,TGTGCCAGCAGCGAAGCGACAGTGAATACGCAGTATTTT
.,15,TRBJ1-3,.,TRBV9,CASSRLMSSGNTIYF,TGTGCCAGCAGCCGCCTGATGAGCTCTGGAAACACCATATATTTT
.,15,TRBJ1-1,TRBD1,TRBV15,CATSRGGTGATEAFF,TGTGCCACCAGCAGAGGTGGGACAGGGGCAACTGAAGCTTTCTTT
.,16,TRBJ1-1,.,TRBV19,CASFAMGLRGNTEAFF,TGTGCCAGTTTTGCAATGGGGTTGCGGGGGAACACTGAAGCTTTCTTT
.,15,TRBJ2-3,TRBD1,TRBV2,CASSRTGRISDTQYF,TGTGCCAGCAGTAGGACAGGGAGAATCTCAGATACGCAGTATTTT
many,14,TRBJ1-2,TRBD1,TRBV2,CASSTGVNSYGYTF,TGTGCCAGCAGCACAGGGGTCAACAGCTATGGCTACACCTTC
.,13,TRBJ1-6,.,TRBV6-5,CASSYRGNSPLHF,TGTGCCAGCAGTTACCGGGGGAATTCACCCCTCCACTTT
.,16,TRBJ2-5,TRBD1,TRBV6-6,CASRPRGQGAWETQYF,TGTGCCAGCAGGCCCAGAGGACAGGGGGCTTGGGAGACCCAGTACTTC
.,11,TRBJ2-7,.,TRBV3-1/TRBV3-2,CASSKSGEQYF,TGTGCCAGCAGCAAATCGGGCGAGCAGTACTTC
once,13,TRBJ1-2,.,TRBV11-3,CASSFQGGYGYTF,TGTGCCAGCAGCTTTCAGGGAGGCTATGGCTACACCTTC
.,19,TRBJ2-1,TRBD2,TRBV9,CASSEWGLAATRSYNEQFF,TGTGCCAGCAGCGAGTGGGGACTAGCGGCCACTCGCTCCTACAATGAGCAGTTCTTC
.,11,TRBJ1-2,.,TRBV29-1,CSVSQGSGYTF,TGCAGCGTTTCTCAGGGTTCTGGCTACACCTTC
.,13,TRBJ1-4,TRBD1,TRBV10-2,CASSRDRGEKLFF,TGCGCCAGCAGTCGGGACAGGGGTGAAAAACTGTTTTTT
.,15,TRBJ2-7,TRBD2,TRBV5-6,CASSLGLAGGYEQYF,TGTGCCAGCAGCTTGGGACTAGCGGGAGGGTACGAGCAGTACTTC
.,16,TRBJ2-1,.,TRBV5-5,CASSLGTGVGGNEQFF,TGTGCCAGCAGCTTGGGGACGGGAGTAGGAGGGAATGAGCAGTTCTTC
.,19,TRBJ2-3,TRBD2,TRBV3-1/TRBV3-2,CASSPGTSGSLVGTDTQYF,TGTGCCAGCAGCCCCGGGACTAGCGGGAGTTTGGTGGGCACAGATACGCAGTATTTT
few,13,TRBJ1-2,.,TRBV2,CASSVREDYGYTF,TGTGCCAGCAGTGTCAGGGAGGACTATGGCTACACCTTC
.,12,TRBJ2-5,.,TRBV11-3,CASSLRTFTQYF,TGTGCCAGCAGCTTACGGACATTCACCCAGTACTTC
.,15,TRBJ1-2,TRBD1,TRBV15,CATSKNRGQNYGYTF,TGTGCCACCAGCAAGAACAGGGGACAGAACTATGGCTACACCTTC
.,16,TRBJ2-4,TRBD2,TRBV5-4,CASSSLAGGQRNIQYF,TGTGCCAGCAGCTCCTTAGCGGGGGGGCAAAGAAACATTCAGTACTTC
.,14,TRBJ1-5,.,TRBV6-5,CASSYDRSNQPQHF,TGTGCCAGCAGTTACGACAGGTCCAATCAGCCCCAGCATTTT
.,15,TRBJ1-2,.,TRBV5-1,CASSLAFVRDYGYTF,TGCGCCAGCAGCTTGGCCTTCGTGAGGGACTATGGCTACACCTTC
.,15,TRBJ1-5,.,TRBV19,CASSSSGYSNQPQHF,TGTGCCAGTAGTTCCTCAGGGTATAGCAATCAGCCCCAGCATTTT
.,14,TRBJ2-3,TRBD2,TRBV30,CAWTRLASTDTQYF,TGTGCCTGGACCAGACTAGCGAGCACAGATACGCAGTATTTT
.,14,TRBJ2-3,.,TRBV12-5,CASGLGRNTDTQYF,TGTGCTAGTGGTTTGGGCAGAAACACAGATACGCAGTATTTT
.,13,TRBJ2-2,TRBD1,TRBV4-3,CASSLDRAGELFF,TGCGCCAGCAGCCTAGACAGGGCCGGGGAGCTGTTTTTT
.,15,TRBJ2-3,TRBD2,TRBV7-2,CASSLDGTRSDTQYF,TGTGCCAGCAGCTTAGATGGGACTAGATCAGATACGCAGTATTTT
.,15,TRBJ2-6,TRBD1,TRBV19,CASSIRGSGANVLTF,TGTGCCAGTAGTATCAGGGGGTCAGGGGCCAACGTCCTGACTTTC
.,13,TRBJ2-1,TRBD2,TRBV4-1,CASSQDRWTSGIF,TGCGCCAGCAGCCAAGATAGGTGGACTAGCGGAATCTTC
.,13,TRBJ1-1,.,TRBV2,CASGLGRDTEAFF,TGTGCCAGCGGTTTGGGGAGGGACACTGAAGCTTTCTTT
.,15,TRBJ2-3,TRBD2,TRBV3-1/TRBV3-2,CASSQEPTAGSTQYF,TGTGCCAGCAGCCAAGAACCTACAGCGGGAAGTACGCAGTATTTT
.,15,TRBJ2-1,TRBD2,TRBV7-9,CASSLPSGSYNEQFF,TGTGCCAGCAGCTTACCTAGCGGGAGCTACAATGAGCAGTTCTTC
.,15,TRBJ2-1,.,TRBV7-9,CASVAGRPNYNEQFF,TGTGCCAGCGTCGCGGGGAGACCAAATTACAATGAGCAGTTCTTC
.,19,TRBJ2-1,TRBD2,TRBV7-2,CASSLRFLTAGVSHNEQFF,TGTGCCAGCAGCTTAAGGTTTCTGACAGCGGGAGTCTCCCACAATGAGCAGTTCTTC
.,13,TRBJ2-5,.,TRBV6-1,CASSEGTVETQYF,TGTGCCAGCAGTGAAGGGACAGTAGAGACCCAGTACTTC
few,15,TRBJ2-3,.,TRBV5-1,CASSLAVGGTDTQYF,TGCGCCAGCAGCTTGGCGGTTGGAGGCACAGATACGCAGTATTTT
.,11,TRBJ2-1,TRBD1,TRBV6-5,CATYRGNEQFF,TGTGCCACGTACAGGGGGAATGAGCAGTTCTTC
.,13,TRBJ1-4,.,TRBV5-1,CASSLSGQEKLFF,TGCGCCAGCAGCTTGTCAGGGCAGGAAAAACTGTTTTTT